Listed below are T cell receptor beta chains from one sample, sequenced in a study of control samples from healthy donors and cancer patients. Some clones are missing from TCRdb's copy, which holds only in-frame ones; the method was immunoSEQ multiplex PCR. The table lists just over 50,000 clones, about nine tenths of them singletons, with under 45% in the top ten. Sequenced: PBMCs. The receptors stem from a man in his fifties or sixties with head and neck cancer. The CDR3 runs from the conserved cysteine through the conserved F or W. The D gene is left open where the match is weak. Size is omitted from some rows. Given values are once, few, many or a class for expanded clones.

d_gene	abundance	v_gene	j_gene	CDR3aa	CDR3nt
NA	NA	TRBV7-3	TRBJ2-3	CASSLTGQPTDTQYF	TGTGCCAGCAGCTTAACAGGGCAGCCCACAGATACGCAGTATTTT
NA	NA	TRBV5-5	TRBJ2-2	CASSLVGTFTGELFF	TGTGCCAGCAGCTTGGTTGGTACCTTCACCGGGGAGCTGTTTTTT
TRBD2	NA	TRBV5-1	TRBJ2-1	CASSFIAGGTYNEQFF	TGCGCCAGCAGCTTTATAGCGGGGGGAACCTACAATGAGCAGTTCTTC
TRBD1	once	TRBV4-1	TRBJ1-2	CASSGLTGAEGYGYTF	TGCGCCAGCAGCGGACTCACAGGGGCGGAGGGCTATGGCTACACCTTC
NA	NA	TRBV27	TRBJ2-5	CASSLSETQYF	TGTGCCAGCAGTTTAAGTGAGACCCAGTACTTC
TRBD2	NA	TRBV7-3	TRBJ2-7	CASSSSLRGLGCEQYF	TGTGCCAGCAGCTCCTCCCTCCGGGGACTAGGTTGCGAGCAGTACTTC
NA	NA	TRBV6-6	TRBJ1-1	CASSFLYMNTEAFF	TGTGCCAGCAGTTTCCTATACATGAACACTGAAGCTTTCTTT
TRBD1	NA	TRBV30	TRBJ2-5	CAWSSTGKEETQYF	TGTGCCTGGAGCTCGACAGGGAAAGAAGAGACCCAGTACTTC
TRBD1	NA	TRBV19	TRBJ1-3	CASSTRQGATGNTIYF	TGTGCCAGTAGTACCAGACAGGGGGCTACGGGAAACACCATATATTTT
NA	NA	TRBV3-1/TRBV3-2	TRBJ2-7	CASSPTLGGYEQYF	TGTGCCAGCAGCCCCACGCTTGGGGGCTACGAGCAGTACTTC
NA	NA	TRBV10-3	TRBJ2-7	CAISRGLLSSYEQYF	TGTGCCATCAGCCGCGGACTCTTAAGCTCCTACGAGCAGTACTTC
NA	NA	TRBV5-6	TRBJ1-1	CASSTDQVDEAFF	TGTGCCAGCAGCACAGACCAGGTGGATGAAGCTTTCTTT
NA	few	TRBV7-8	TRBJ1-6	CASSLGDSPLHF	TGTGCCAGCAGCTTAGGGGATTCACCCCTCCACTTT
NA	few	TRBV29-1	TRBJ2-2	CSVDASGTGELFF	TGCAGCGTCGACGCCTCGGGCACCGGGGAGCTGTTTTTT
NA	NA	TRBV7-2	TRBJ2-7	CASSSIWDSAYEQYF	TGTGCCAGCAGCTCCATCTGGGACTCCGCCTACGAGCAGTACTTC
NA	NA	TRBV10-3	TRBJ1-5	CAISELGTADQPQHF	TGTGCCATCAGTGAGCTAGGGACCGCGGATCAGCCCCAGCATTTT
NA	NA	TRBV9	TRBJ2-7	CASSAGGPVNEQYF	TGTGCCAGCAGCGCTGGAGGGCCGGTGAACGAGCAGTACTTC
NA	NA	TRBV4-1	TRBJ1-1	CASSPLGGPRNTEAFF	TGCGCCAGCAGCCCTTTGGGGGGGCCTCGAAACACTGAAGCTTTCTTT
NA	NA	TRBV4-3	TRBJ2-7	CASSQEVRGVVYEQYF	TGCGCCAGCAGCCAAGAAGTGAGGGGTGTCGTCTACGAGCAGTACTTC
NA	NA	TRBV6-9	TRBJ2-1	CASGDGRYNEQFF	TGTGCCAGCGGGGACGGCCGCTACAATGAGCAGTTCTTC
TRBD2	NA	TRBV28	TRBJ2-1	CASQAASGYNEQFF	TGTGCCAGCCAAGCGGCTAGCGGGTACAATGAGCAGTTCTTC
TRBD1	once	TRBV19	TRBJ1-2	CASGGSGQETLYGYTF	TGTGCCAGCGGGGGAAGCGGACAGGAGACCCTCTATGGCTACACCTTC
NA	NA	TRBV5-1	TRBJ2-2	CASSSRGTGELFF	TGCGCCAGCAGCTCGAGGGGCACCGGGGAGCTGTTTTTT
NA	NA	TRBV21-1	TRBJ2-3	CASSKAPRIPRYLTGGAFGDTQYF	TGTGCCAGCAGCAAAGCGCCCAGAATACCCAGATACCTGACAGGGGGCGCGTTCGGAGATACGCAGTATTTT
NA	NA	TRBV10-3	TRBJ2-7	CATRASYYEQYF	TGTGCCACCCGCGCTTCATATTACGAGCAGTACTTC
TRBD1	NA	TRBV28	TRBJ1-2	CASSPGGAVYGYTF	TGTGCCAGCAGTCCAGGGGGCGCAGTCTATGGCTACACCTTC
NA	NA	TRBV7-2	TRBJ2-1	CASSLGGWESVQFF	TGTGCCAGCAGCTTAGGAGGCTGGGAGAGTGTGCAGTTCTTC
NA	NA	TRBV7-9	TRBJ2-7	CASSGRTATYEQYF	TGTGCCAGCAGCGGAAGGACAGCGACCTACGAGCAGTACTTC
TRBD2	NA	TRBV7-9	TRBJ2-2	CASSLGERGRANTGELFF	TGTGCCAGCAGCCTCGGGGAGCGGGGGCGAGCGAACACCGGGGAGCTGTTTTTT
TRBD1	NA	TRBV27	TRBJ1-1	CASTPITENRGRDVAFF	TGTGCCAGCACACCGATTACGGAGAACAGGGGAAGGGATGTGGCTTTCTTT
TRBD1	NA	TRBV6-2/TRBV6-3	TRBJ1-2	CASSAPDRAGYGYTF	TGTGCCAGCAGTGCCCCGGACAGGGCCGGCTATGGCTACACCTTC
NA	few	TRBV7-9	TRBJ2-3	CASSLGTPWTDTQYF	TGTGCCAGCAGTTTAGGGACCCCGTGGACAGATACGCAGTATTTT
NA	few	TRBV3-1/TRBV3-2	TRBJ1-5	CASSQGSNQPQHF	TGTGCCAGCAGTCAAGGAAGCAATCAGCCCCAGCATTTT
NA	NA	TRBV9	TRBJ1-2	CASSVTAQKSEGYTF	TGTGCCAGCAGCGTAACAGCCCAAAAGTCAGAGGGCTACACCTTC
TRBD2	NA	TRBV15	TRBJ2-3	CATMRGVASTDTQYF	TGTGCCACCATGCGGGGGGTTGCTAGCACAGATACGCAGTATTTT
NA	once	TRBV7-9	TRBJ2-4	CASSSSSGRQNIQYF	TGTGCCAGCAGCTCGAGTAGCGGAAGACAAAACATTCAGTACTTC
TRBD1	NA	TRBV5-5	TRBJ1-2	CASSLVDRGVDGYTF	TGTGCCAGCAGCTTGGTGGACAGGGGGGTTGATGGCTACACCTTC
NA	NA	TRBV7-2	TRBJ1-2	CASSTPANYGYTF	TGTGCCAGCAGCACCCCAGCTAACTATGGCTACACCTTC
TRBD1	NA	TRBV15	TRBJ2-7	CATSSGTGGPYEQYF	TGTGCCACCAGCAGCGGGACAGGGGGCCCATACGAGCAGTACTTC
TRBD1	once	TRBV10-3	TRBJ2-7	CAIRGDRGSYEQYF	TGTGCCATCAGGGGGGACAGGGGATCCTACGAGCAGTACTTC
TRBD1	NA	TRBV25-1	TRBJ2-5	CASSSSTGWETQYF	TGTGCCAGCAGCTCTTCGACAGGGTGGGAGACCCAGTACTTC
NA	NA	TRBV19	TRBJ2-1	CASSTRQVRDNEQFF	TGTGCCAGTAGTACCAGACAGGTTAGGGATAATGAGCAGTTCTTC
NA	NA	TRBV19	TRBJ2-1	CASSLVGYNEQFF	TGTGCCAGTAGTCTCGTGGGGTACAATGAGCAGTTCTTC
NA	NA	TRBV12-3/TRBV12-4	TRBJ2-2	CASSFNTGELFF	TGTGCCAGCAGTTTTAACACCGGGGAGCTGTTTTTT
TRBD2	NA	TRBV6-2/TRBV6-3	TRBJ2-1	CASSPHGLRGGSYNEQFF	TGTGCCAGCAGCCCCCATGGGTTGCGGGGGGGCTCCTACAATGAGCAGTTCTTC
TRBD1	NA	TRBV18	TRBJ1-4	CASSPYRGRGEKLFF	TGTGCCAGCTCACCATACAGGGGGCGCGGTGAAAAACTGTTTTTT
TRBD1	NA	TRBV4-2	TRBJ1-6	CASSLGTGNNSPLHF	TGTGCCAGCAGCCTCGGGACAGGAAATAATTCACCCCTCCACTTT
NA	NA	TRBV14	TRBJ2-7	CASSQGQGLYEQYF	TGTGCCAGCAGCCAAGGTCAGGGACTCTACGAGCAGTACTTC
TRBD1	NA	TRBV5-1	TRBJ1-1	CASSLGQSLNTEAFF	TGCGCCAGCAGCCTGGGACAGAGCTTGAACACTGAAGCTTTCTTT
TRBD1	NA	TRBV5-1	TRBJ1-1	CASSRQGVNTEAFF	TGCGCCAGCAGCCGACAGGGGGTGAACACTGAAGCTTTCTTT
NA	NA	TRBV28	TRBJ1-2	CASTPTGSFLNYGYTF	TGTGCCAGCACCCCGACAGGATCTTTCCTTAACTATGGCTACACCTTC
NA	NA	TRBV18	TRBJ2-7	CASSPSTASSYEQYF	TGTGCCAGCTCACCATCGACGGCGAGCTCCTACGAGCAGTACTTC
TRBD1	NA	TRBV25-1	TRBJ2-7	CASSELERGQVHF	TGTGCCAGCAGTGAATTGGAGAGGGGACAGGTGCACTTC
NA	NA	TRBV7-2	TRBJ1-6	CASSLVRSNSPLHF	TGTGCCAGCAGCTTAGTTAGGTCGAATTCACCCCTCCACTTT
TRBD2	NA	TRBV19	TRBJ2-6	CASMSGSLSGANVLTF	TGTGCCAGTATGAGCGGGAGCCTATCTGGGGCCAACGTCCTGACTTTC